Described below is a single TCR beta chain sequence and its context. What it binds is unknown. V lost 5 bases and J lost 0, with 14 bases in between. CDR3 length: 16 residues. Per the germline V gene, CDR1 is SNHLY and CDR2 is FYNNEI. The data originate from a study of T cells in localized non-small cell lung cancer. Study-level results: In adjacent lung, a median about 52 of the top 100 tumor clones were found.

Using immunoSEQ multiplex PCR, the repertoire was profiled, and TCRdb retains in-frame clones only, with some absent. The sample holds 4,500 to 6,500 clones; 55% are singletons and the top ten take roughly 3.8%. This chain joins TRBV2 and TRBJ2-1; D may be TRBD1 (5 bases). This clonotype was sampled from a male donor aged 60 or over with stage I squamous cell lung carcinoma. The sample was lymph node tissue, taken before any cancer treatment. CDR3 in amino acids: CASSITAGHSYNEQFF. In DNA, the CDR3 is TGTGCCAGCAGTATTACTGCAGGGCACTCCTACAATGAGCAGTTCTTC. The full variable domain, in which reference TRBV2 and TRBJ2-1 provide the parts outside the CDR3, is EPEVTQTPSHQVTQMGQEVILRCVPISNHLYFYWYRQILGQKVEFLVSFYNNEISEKSEIFDDQFSVERPDGSNFTLKIRSTKLEDSAMYFCASSITAGHSYNEQFFGPGTRLTVL.